The TCR beta chain under discussion was sequenced for a study of T cells in localized non-small cell lung cancer. The data were produced by immunoSEQ multiplex PCR, yet TCRdb's version contains in-frame clones alone and is incomplete. Altogether approximately 31,000 clones are present, over 75% being singletons, with the ten largest covering less than 5.5%. The clonotype was recovered from a male donor at least 60 years old with stage III lung adenocarcinoma. The material was peripheral blood, obtained before any cancer treatment.

The CDR3 reads CASSVGAGQETQYF. In nucleotides, the CDR3 is TGTGCCAGCAGCGTAGGGGCAGGGCAAGAGACCCAGTACTTC. The chain carries TRBV9 and TRBJ2-5, with D possibly TRBD1 on 5 matching bases. The CDR3 loop spans 14 amino acids. CDR1 and CDR2 (germline): SGDLS, YYNGEE. V lost 0 bases and J 2 bases, leaving 8 bases between the germline ends.